This TCR beta chain was captured by sequencing in a study of naive CD8 T cells in extremely preterm neonates. Findings and limits, study-wide: Limitations included small sample size and variable preterm productive templates. Compared with older groups, preterm CDR3s were shorter, with fewer N additions and less trimming. Shared CDR3 nucleotide sequences: preterm 2.7%, term 0.4% to 0.5%, children approximately 0.028%, adults 0.0095% to 0.01%.

To note about this clone: Its specificity is not known.

This table comes from immunoSEQ multiplex PCR, and its TCRdb copy is limited to in-frame clones, with some not included. Of approximately 7,400 clones detected, approximately 98% appear once; the ten largest clones hold about 2.8%. This CDR3 has 15 residues. Germline V lookup: CDR1 LNHDA, CDR2 SQIVND (reference sequence). After removal of 6 bases from V and 8 bases from J, the junction contained 11 bases not matched to a gene. V is TRBV19 and J is TRBJ1-2, with 11 bases that match TRBD1. The source material was naive CD8+ T cells from blood. The origin of this receptor is a human donor in good health. CDR3 region: CASSGRTGGPLGYTF. CDR3 coding DNA: TGTGCCAGTAGCGGTCGGACAGGGGGCCCCCTAGGCTACACCTTC.